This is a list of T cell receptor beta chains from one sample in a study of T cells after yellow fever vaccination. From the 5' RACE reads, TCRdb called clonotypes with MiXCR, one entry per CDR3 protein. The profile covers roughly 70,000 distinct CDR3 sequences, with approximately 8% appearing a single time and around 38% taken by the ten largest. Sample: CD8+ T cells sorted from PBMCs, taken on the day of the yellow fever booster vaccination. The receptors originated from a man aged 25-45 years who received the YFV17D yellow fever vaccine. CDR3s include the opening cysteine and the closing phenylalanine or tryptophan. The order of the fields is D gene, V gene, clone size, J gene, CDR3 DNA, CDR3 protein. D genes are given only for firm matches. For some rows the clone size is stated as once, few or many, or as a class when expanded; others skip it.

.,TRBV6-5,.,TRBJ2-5,TGTGCCAGCAGTTACGGTCCGGGCGGGGAGACCCAGTACTTC,CASSYGPGGETQYF
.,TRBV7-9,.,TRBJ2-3,TGTGCCAGCACTAACAGAAACACAGATACGCAGTATTTT,CASTNRNTDTQYF
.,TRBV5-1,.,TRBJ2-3,TGCGCCAGCAGCTTGGTTCCGGCTAACACAGATACGCAGTATTTT,CASSLVPANTDTQYF
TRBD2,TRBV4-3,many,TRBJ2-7,TGCGCCAGCAGCCAAGGGACTAGCGACTCCTACGAGCAGTACTTC,CASSQGTSDSYEQYF
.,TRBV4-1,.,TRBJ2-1,TGCGCCAGCAGCCGGTTCGGGGAAAATGAGCAGTTCTTC,CASSRFGENEQFF
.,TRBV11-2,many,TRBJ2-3,TGTGCCAGCAGTCCGGCCGGGACTAGCACAGATACGCAGTATTTT,CASSPAGTSTDTQYF
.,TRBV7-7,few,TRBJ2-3,TGTGCCAGCAGGTTTGGACAGAACAGCACAGATACGCAGTATTTT,CASRFGQNSTDTQYF
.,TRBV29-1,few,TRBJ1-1,TGCAGCGTTATGGGGGGCGCGGGATTCGTGAACACTGAAGCTTTCTTT,CSVMGGAGFVNTEAFF
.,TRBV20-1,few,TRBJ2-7,TGCAGTGCTAGGGGTGTATCGGGTAATGCCCAGGGCGAGCAGTACTTC,CSARGVSGNAQGEQYF
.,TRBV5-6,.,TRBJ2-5,TGTGCCAGCAGCCCGGACTCAACAGAGACCCAGTACTTC,CASSPDSTETQYF
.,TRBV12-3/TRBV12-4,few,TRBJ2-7,TGTGCCAGCAGCTTCGGACGGGGCTACGAGCAGTACTTC,CASSFGRGYEQYF
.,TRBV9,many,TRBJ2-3,TGTGCCAGCAGCGCTGAGGGACTTTTCGACACAGATACGCAGTATTTT,CASSAEGLFDTDTQYF
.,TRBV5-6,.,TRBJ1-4,TGTGCCAGCAGCTCCGAAACGGAGTGGAAAGAATACGAAAAACTGTTTTTT,CASSSETEWKEYEKLFF
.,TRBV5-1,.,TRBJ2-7,TGCGCCAGCAGCTTAACCTTGACCGAGGGTTCCTACGAGCAGTACTTC,CASSLTLTEGSYEQYF
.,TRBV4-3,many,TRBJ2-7,TGCGCCAGCAGCCAAGATGAGGGCTCCTACGAGCAGTACTTC,CASSQDEGSYEQYF
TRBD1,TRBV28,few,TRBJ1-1,TGTGCCAGCATCCTATCGACAGGGCGCATGAACACTGAAGCTTTCTTT,CASILSTGRMNTEAFF
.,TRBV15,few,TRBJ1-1,TGTGCCACCAGCAGCTCAGGATTATACACTGAAGCTTTCTTT,CATSSSGLYTEAFF
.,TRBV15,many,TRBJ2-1,TGTGCCACCAGCAGGGACCAAAGTTACAATGAGCAGTTCTTC,CATSRDQSYNEQFF
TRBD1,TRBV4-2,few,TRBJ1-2,TGTGCCAGCAGCCATATCGGGACAGAAAATGGCTACACCTTC,CASSHIGTENGYTF
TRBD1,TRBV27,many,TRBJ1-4,TGTGCCAGCAGCCCGGGACAGAGGAATGAAAAACTGTTTTTT,CASSPGQRNEKLFF
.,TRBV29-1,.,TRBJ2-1,TGCAGCGTTGTTGGGGGGGGCGGATACAATGAGCAGTTCTTC,CSVVGGGGYNEQFF
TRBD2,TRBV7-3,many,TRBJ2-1,TGTGCCAGCAGCTTAGCTAGCGGGAGTCCTAATGAGCAGTTCTTC,CASSLASGSPNEQFF
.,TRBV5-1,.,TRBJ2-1,TGCGCCAGCAGCCTATTCGACAGGTACAATGAGCAGTTCTTC,CASSLFDRYNEQFF
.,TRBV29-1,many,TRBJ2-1,TGCAGCGTTGCCGGGCGGGCGCCGGATGAGCAGTTCTTC,CSVAGRAPDEQFF
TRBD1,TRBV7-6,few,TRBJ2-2,TGTGCCAGCAGCTTATCCCTAGGACAGGTCAGAGGCACCGGGGAGCTGTTTTTT,CASSLSLGQVRGTGELFF
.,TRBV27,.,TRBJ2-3,TGTGCCAGCAGAGGAAGGGGGAGGGCATTGACAGATACGCAGTATTTT,CASRGRGRALTDTQYF
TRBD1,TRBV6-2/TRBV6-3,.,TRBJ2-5,TGTGCCAGCAGCTCAGGACAGGGGGCACATGAGACCCAGTACTTC,CASSSGQGAHETQYF
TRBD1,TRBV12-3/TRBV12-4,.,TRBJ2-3,TGTGCCAGCAGTTTATGGGGACAGGGGGCCACAGATACGCAGTATTTT,CASSLWGQGATDTQYF
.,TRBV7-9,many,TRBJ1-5,TGTGCCAGCAGTGCTGGGGCGTTGGGCAATCAGCCCCAGCATTTT,CASSAGALGNQPQHF
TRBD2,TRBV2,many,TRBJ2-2,TGTGCCAGCATCCCGACTAGCGGGACTTACACCGGGGAGCTGTTTTTT,CASIPTSGTYTGELFF
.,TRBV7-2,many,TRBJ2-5,TGTGCCAGCAGCTTTGCCTCGCTGAAGATGGAGACCCAGTACTTC,CASSFASLKMETQYF
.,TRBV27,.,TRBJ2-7,TGTGCCAGCAGTCCTACGTCAGGGGTCGGGCTTGACGAGCAGTACTTC,CASSPTSGVGLDEQYF
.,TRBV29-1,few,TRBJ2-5,TGCAGCGTTGGTTTCTGGGGGCAGGAGACCCAGTACTTC,CSVGFWGQETQYF
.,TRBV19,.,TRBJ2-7,TGTGCCAGTAGTATGTTGGCAGACTCCTACGAGCAGTACTTC,CASSMLADSYEQYF
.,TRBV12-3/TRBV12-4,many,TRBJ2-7,TGTGCCAGCAGTACAGCAGGAACCTACGAGCAGTACTTC,CASSTAGTYEQYF
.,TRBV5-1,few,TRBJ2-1,TGCGCCAGCAGCTTGCTCCCTCTCGCGGGTCTCTCCTACAATGAGCAGTTCTTC,CASSLLPLAGLSYNEQFF
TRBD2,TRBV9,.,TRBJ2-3,TGTGCCAGCAGCCCCGGGACTAGCGGGAGTACTAGCACAGATACGCAGTATTTT,CASSPGTSGSTSTDTQYF
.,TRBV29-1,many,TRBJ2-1,TGCAGCGTCGGGACTGGCAATGAGCAGTTCTTC,CSVGTGNEQFF
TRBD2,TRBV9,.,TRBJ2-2,TGTGCCAGCACCCCGGGGCTAGCGGGACGCGGGGAGCTGTTTTTT,CASTPGLAGRGELFF
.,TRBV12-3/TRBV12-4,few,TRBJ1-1,TGTGCCAGCAGCGTGGGGAGGATAACTGAAGCTTTCTTT,CASSVGRITEAFF
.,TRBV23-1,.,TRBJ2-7,TGCGCCAGCAGTCAATCGGGGAGACAGGACATCTACGAGCAGTACTTC,CASSQSGRQDIYEQYF
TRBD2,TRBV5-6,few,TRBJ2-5,TGTGCCAGCAGCTTCCTAGCGGGAGTCCGAGAGACCCAGTACTTC,CASSFLAGVRETQYF
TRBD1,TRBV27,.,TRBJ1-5,TGTGCCAGCAGTTTGGGGACAGATAGCCAGCCCCAGCATTTT,CASSLGTDSQPQHF
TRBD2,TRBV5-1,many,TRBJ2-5,TGCGCCAGCAGCTTTCTTAGCGGGCAACAAGAGACCCAGTACTTC,CASSFLSGQQETQYF
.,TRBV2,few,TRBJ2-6,TGTGCCTGCGGGGACCCCGGACAGGGACTAACTGGGGCCAACGTCCTGACTTTC,CACGDPGQGLTGANVLTF
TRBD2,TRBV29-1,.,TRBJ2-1,TGCAGCACTTCGACTAGCGGGGACAATGAGCAGTTCTTC,CSTSTSGDNEQFF
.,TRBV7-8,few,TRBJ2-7,TGTGCCAGCAGCTTAGAAGGGGGAGACTACGAGCAGTACTTC,CASSLEGGDYEQYF
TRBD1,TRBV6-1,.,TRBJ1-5,TGTGCCAGCAGTGACGGACAGGGGGCCCATCAGCCCCAGCATTTT,CASSDGQGAHQPQHF
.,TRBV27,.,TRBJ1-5,TGTGCCAGCAGTTTCGGACAGTCGGCCCAGCCCCAGCATTTT,CASSFGQSAQPQHF
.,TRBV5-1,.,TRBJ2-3,TGCGCCAGCAGCTTGGAAGTAGATACGCAGTATTTT,CASSLEVDTQYF
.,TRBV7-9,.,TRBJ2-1,TGTGCCAGCAGCTTAGGGAGCCAGGGGGGCTACAATGAGCAGTTCTTC,CASSLGSQGGYNEQFF
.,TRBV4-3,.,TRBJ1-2,TGCGCCAGCAGCCAAGATTACGGGAGGGCAGGGCTGAACTATGGCTACACCTTC,CASSQDYGRAGLNYGYTF
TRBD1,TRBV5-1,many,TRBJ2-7,TGCGCCAGCAGCTTGGAAACAGGGGGCTTCTACGAGCAGTACTTC,CASSLETGGFYEQYF